This passage covers 5 T cell receptor beta chains from one sample sequenced in a study of ipilimumab plus nivolumab after autologous stem cell transplantation (dated by TCRdb to the early 2020s). The library came from the immunoSEQ multiplex PCR assay. The clones in this table, taken by TCRdb from immuneACCESS, are in-frame only. Not every clone is retained; where verified, under half of the shortfall comes from an unresolved V gene, and the cause of the rest is unknown. The sample profile shows 10,000 to 15,000 clones; under 80% of them were found once. 11% of the sample is taken by the ten largest. The starting material was PBMCs, obtained in a trial of ipilimumab plus nivolumab as post-transplant consolidation. The origin of the receptors is a male donor with multiple myeloma.

The rearrangement links TRBV28 to TRBJ2-6; D call uncertain. Deletions cut 6 bases from V and 4 bases from J, with 10 bases between. CDR1 and CDR2 from the germline V gene are MDHEN and SYDVKM. The CDR3 runs 14 residues. The chain's CDR3 is CASSRLAGANVLTF. As DNA, the CDR3 is TGTGCCAGCAGCCGACTTGCGGGGGCCAACGTCCTGACTTTC.

This chain links TRBV7-6 with TRBJ2-1; the D is unclear. Germline CDR1 reads SGHVS; CDR2 reads FNYEAQ. Between the trimmed V and J ends, which lost 4 bases and 7 bases, there was a span of 11 bases. The CDR3 extends over 13 amino acids. The CDR3 nucleotides are TGTGCCAGCAGCTCCTGGCGAACTAATGAGCAGTTCTTC. Protein product: CASSSWRTNEQFF.

CDR3 sequence reads: CASSPSGTTDTQYF. CDR3 in DNA: TGTGCCAGCAGCCCTAGCGGGACCACAGATACGCAGTATTTT. This sequence joins TRBV7-3 and TRBJ2-3; 9 nucleotides match TRBD2. Per the germline V gene, CDR1 is SGHTA and CDR2 is FQGTGA. The CDR3 spans 14 residues. The V segment lost 5 bases and the J segment 2 bases; nucleotides outside the gene matches: 2.

The rearrangement joins TRBV11-2 to TRBJ2-2; D possibly uses TRBD1 or TRBD2 (5 bases each). There are 16 residues in the CDR3. Germline V lookup: CDR1 SGHAT, CDR2 FQNNGV. V gave up 6 bases and J gave up 3 bases, with 17 bases separating them. The CDR3 nucleotides are TGTGCCAGCAGGCGCCCGGGACCCACTTACACCGGGGAGCTGTTTTTT. This translates into CASRRPGPTYTGELFF.

This clone appeared a single time. The V gene is TRBV5-1, the J gene TRBJ1-4; no firm D call. Germline values: CDR1 SGHRS, CDR2 YFSETQ. The CDR3 totals 14 residues. V was cut by 4 bases and J by 5 bases, with 12 bases left in between. CDR3 bases: TGCGCCAGCAGCCCCGGACTGACAAATGAAAAACTGTTTTTT. It encodes CASSPGLTNEKLFF. The variable domain in full, with the rest retrieved from reference TRBV5-1 and TRBJ1-4, is KAGVTQTPRYLIKTRGQQVTLSCSPISGHRSVSWYQQTPGQGLQFLFEYFSETQRNKGNFPGRFSGRQFSNSRSEMNVSTLELGDSALYLCASSPGLTNEKLFFGSGTQLSVL.